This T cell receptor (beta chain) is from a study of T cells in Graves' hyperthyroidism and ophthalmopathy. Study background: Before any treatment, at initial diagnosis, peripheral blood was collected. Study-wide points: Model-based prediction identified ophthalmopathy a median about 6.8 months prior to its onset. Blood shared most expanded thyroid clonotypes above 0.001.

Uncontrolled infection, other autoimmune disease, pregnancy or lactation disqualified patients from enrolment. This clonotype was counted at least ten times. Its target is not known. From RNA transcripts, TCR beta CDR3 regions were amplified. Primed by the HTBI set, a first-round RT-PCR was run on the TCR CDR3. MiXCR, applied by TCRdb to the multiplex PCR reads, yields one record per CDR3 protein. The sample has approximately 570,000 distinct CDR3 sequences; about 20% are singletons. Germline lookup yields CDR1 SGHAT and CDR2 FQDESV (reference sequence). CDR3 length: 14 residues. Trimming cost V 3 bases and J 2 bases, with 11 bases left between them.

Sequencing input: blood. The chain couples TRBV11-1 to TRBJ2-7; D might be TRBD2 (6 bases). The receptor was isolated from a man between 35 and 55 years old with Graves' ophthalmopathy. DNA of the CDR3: TGTGCCAGCAGCTTCCCGGGACTGACCTACGAGCAGTACTTC. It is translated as CASSFPGLTYEQYF. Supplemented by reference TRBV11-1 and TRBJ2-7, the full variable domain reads EAEVAQSPRYKITEKSQAVAFWCDPISGHATLYWYRQILGQGPELLVQFQDESVVDDSQLPKDRFSAERLKGVDSTLKIQPAELGDSAMYLCASSFPGLTYEQYFGPGTRLTVT.